Detailed here is one T cell receptor beta chain. What it recognizes is unknown. The CDR3 spans 15 residues. Germline V gene lookup returns CDR1 MNHEY and CDR2 SVGEGT. The ends lost 3 bases at V and 9 bases at J; junction bases unmatched: 6. The sample comes from a study of T cell responses to AZD1222 COVID-19 vaccine. Data came from immunoSEQ multiplex PCR; TCRdb stores just in-frame clones and leaves some out. The data hold over 100,000 clones, with about 90% observed a single time. Study-wide points: Spike-specific TCR breadth and depth rose after two AZD1222 doses. All repertoire sampling was performed exclusively after the peak T cell response. Mostly white British, mostly female donors; authors suggested clonal diversity may be underestimated.

The V gene is TRBV6-2 or TRBV6-3, the J gene TRBJ1-6; 9 bases align to TRBD1. The sequenced sample was peripheral blood, obtained on day 0 of AZD1222 vaccination. The clonotype was recovered from an adult in good health. The CDR3 is CASSYYGQGSSPLHF. CDR3 coding DNA: TGTGCCAGCAGTTATTACGGACAGGGGAGTTCACCCCTCCACTTT.